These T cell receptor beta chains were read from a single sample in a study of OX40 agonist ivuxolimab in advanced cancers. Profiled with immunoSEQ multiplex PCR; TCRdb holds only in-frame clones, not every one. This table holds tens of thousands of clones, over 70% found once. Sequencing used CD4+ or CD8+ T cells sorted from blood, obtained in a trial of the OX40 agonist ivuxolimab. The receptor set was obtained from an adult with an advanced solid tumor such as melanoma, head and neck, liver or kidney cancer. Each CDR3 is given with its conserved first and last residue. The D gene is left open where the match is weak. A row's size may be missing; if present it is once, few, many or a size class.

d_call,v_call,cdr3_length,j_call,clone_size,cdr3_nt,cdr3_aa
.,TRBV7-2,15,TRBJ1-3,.,TGTGCCAGCAGCTTATTAACGGCCGGAGGAGACACCATATATTTT,CASSLLTAGGDTIYF
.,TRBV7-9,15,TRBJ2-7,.,TGTGCCAGCAGCCCGGAGGGGTCTATCTATGTCGAGCAGTACTTC,CASSPEGSIYVEQYF
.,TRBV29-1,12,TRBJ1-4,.,TGCAGCCCACCCCCCTTGACTGGGAAACTGTTTTTT,CSPPPLTGKLFF
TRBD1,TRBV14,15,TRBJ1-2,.,TGTGCCAGCAGCTTCTCAGGGGGAGGTCTCTGGGGCTACACCTTC,CASSFSGGGLWGYTF
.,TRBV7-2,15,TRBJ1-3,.,TGTGCCAGCAGCTCCGGGGGGGCGCGGGGAAACACCATATATTTT,CASSSGGARGNTIYF
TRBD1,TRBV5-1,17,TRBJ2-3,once,TGCGCCAGCCAACCGATCACCCGGACAGGGGGCACAGATACGCAGTATTTT,CASQPITRTGGTDTQYF
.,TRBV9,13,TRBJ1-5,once,TGTGCCAGCAGCGGGGACAATTATCAGCCCCAGCATTTT,CASSGDNYQPQHF
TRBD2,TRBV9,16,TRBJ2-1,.,TGTGCCAGCTCACGGGGAACTAGCGGGGGGAGCAATGAGCAGTTCTTC,CASSRGTSGGSNEQFF
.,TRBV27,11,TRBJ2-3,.,TGTGCCAGCACTAGCACAGATACGCAGTATTTT,CASTSTDTQYF
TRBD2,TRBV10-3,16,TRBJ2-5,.,TGTGCCATCAGTGGATCTAGCGGGGGCTTCCAAGAGACCCAGTACTTC,CAISGSSGGFQETQYF
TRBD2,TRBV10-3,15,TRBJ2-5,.,TGTGCCATCAGTCCTACTAGCGGGGGTAGAGAGACCCAGTACTTC,CAISPTSGGRETQYF
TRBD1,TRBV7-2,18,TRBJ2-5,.,TGTGCCAGCAGCTTGGGGGGACAGGGGGGCCCCGGTTTTGAGACCCAGTACTTC,CASSLGGQGGPGFETQYF
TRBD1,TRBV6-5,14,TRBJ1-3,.,TGTGCCAGCAGTTACCGGGACAGGGGATACACCATATATTTT,CASSYRDRGYTIYF
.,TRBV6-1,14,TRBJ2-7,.,TGTGCCAGCACAGTTTTCGGAGATCGGCGGGAGCAGTACTTC,CASTVFGDRREQYF
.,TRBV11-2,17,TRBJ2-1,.,TGTGCCAGCAGCTTAGTTCCGGTAGGGAGCTCCTACAATGAGCAGTTCTTC,CASSLVPVGSSYNEQFF
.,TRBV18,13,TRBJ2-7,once,TGTGCCAGCTCACCACCCGGTATCTACGAGCAGTACTTC,CASSPPGIYEQYF
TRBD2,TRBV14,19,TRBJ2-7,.,TGTGCCAGCAGCGACACCGCGGGACTAGCGGCTCCGGGGCGGCGCGAGCAGTACTTC,CASSDTAGLAAPGRREQYF
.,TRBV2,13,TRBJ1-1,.,TGTGCCAGCAGCCCCAGGGGTAACACTGAAGCTTTCTTT,CASSPRGNTEAFF
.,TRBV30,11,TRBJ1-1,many,TGTGCCTGGAGTCGACAGGCTGAAGCTTTCTTT,CAWSRQAEAFF
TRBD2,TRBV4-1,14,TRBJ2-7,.,TGCGCCAGCAGCCAAGCTAGCGGCTCCTACGAGCAGTACTTC,CASSQASGSYEQYF
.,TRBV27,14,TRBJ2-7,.,TGTGCCAGCAGTTGGGGCGGAGAGGGGTTCGAGCAGTACTTC,CASSWGGEGFEQYF
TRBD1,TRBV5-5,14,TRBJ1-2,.,TGTGCCAGCAGCTTCCCTCCGGACAGGGTTGGCTACACCTTC,CASSFPPDRVGYTF
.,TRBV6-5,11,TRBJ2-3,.,TGTGCCAGCAGCTTGGCAGATACGCAGTATTTT,CASSLADTQYF
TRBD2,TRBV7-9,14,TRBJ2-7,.,TGTGCCAGCAGCAGGGAGGGTGGATCCTACGAGCAGTACTTC,CASSREGGSYEQYF
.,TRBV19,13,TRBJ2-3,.,TGTGCCAGTAGTTATGCTGGAACAGATACGCAGTATTTT,CASSYAGTDTQYF
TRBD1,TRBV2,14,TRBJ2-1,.,TGTGCCAGCAGAGGACAGGGCGACCTGGGTGAGCAGTTCTTC,CASRGQGDLGEQFF
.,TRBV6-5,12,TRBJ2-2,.,TGTGCCAGCGGGCCCTACGCCGGGGAGCTGTTTTTT,CASGPYAGELFF
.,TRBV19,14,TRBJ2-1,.,TGTGCCAGTAAAACGGGGATGTCCTACAATGAGCAGTTCTTC,CASKTGMSYNEQFF
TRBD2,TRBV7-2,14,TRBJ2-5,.,TGTGCCAGCAGCTTGACTAGCGGGAGTGAGACCCAGTACTTC,CASSLTSGSETQYF
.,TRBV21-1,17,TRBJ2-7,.,TGTGCCAGCAGCAATCTTTTCGGGAGACGGGGTCGGTACGAGCAGTACTTC,CASSNLFGRRGRYEQYF
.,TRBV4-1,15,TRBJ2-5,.,TGCGCCACACGCGATAGGGCGTCTAGTCCAGAGACCCAGTACTTC,CATRDRASSPETQYF
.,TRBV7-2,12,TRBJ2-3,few,TGTGCCAGCAGCTTCATGACAGATACGCAGTATTTT,CASSFMTDTQYF
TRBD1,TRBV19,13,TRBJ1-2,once,TGTGCCAGTAGTTCCGGGACAGCCTATGGCTACACCTTC,CASSSGTAYGYTF
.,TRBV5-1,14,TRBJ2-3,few,TGCGCCAGCAGCCCAGCCATTAGCACAGATACGCAGTATTTT,CASSPAISTDTQYF
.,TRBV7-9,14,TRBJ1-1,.,TGTGCCAGCATTCAGGTCGACAGAAACACTGAAGCTTTCTTT,CASIQVDRNTEAFF
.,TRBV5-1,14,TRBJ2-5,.,TGCGCCAGCAGCTTGTCGGGCAACTCGGAAGAGCAGTACTTC,CASSLSGNSEEQYF
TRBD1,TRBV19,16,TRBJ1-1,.,TGTGCCAGTAGTTTGACAGGGGCGAAGGGTGGCACTGAAGCTTTCTTT,CASSLTGAKGGTEAFF
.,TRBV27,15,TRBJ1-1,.,TGTGCCAGCAGTGCGAGGAGGGCGACGAACACTGAAGCTTTCTTT,CASSARRATNTEAFF